Listed here is a single TCR beta chain. The CDR3 is 15 residues long. Germline trimming cut 2 bases from V and 3 bases from J; bases unmatched to any gene: 9. CDR1 is DFQATT and CDR2 is SNEGSKA in the germline V gene (reference sequence). TCRdb passed the reads through MiXCR, listing each CDR3 protein once. The sample carries roughly 250,000 distinct CDR3 sequences, 10% to 15% recorded once. These data belong to a study of T cell repertoires in cytomegalovirus infection. The sample consisted of PBMCs. The chain is built from TRBV20-1 and TRBJ2-5; 7 nucleotides line up with TRBD1. The TCR originated in a human donor in good health (CMV status not recorded). Some clones in this sample may be carry-over from other donors' samples. In DNA, the CDR3 is TGCAGTGCTAGACCTTCGACAGGGATTGAAGAGACCCAGTACTTC. Translating gives CSARPSTGIEETQYF.